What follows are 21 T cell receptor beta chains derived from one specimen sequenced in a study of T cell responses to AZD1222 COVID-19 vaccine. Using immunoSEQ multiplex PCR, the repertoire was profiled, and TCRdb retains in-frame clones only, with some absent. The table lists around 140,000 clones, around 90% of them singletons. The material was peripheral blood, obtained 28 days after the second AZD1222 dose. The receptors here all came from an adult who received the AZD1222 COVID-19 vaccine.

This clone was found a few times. The CDR3 DNA reads as TGTGCCAGCAGGGCTAGCGGGAGCGGCCGCGAGCAGTACTTC. Translation gives CASRASGSGREQYF. This chain connects TRBV3-1 (or the pseudogene TRBV3-2) to TRBJ2-7, with 10 bases fitting TRBD2. Trimming removed 6 bases from V and 6 bases from J; junction bases left unmatched: 8. CDR3 length: 14 amino acids. The germline CDR1 and CDR2 sequences are LGHDT and YNNKEL (reference sequence).

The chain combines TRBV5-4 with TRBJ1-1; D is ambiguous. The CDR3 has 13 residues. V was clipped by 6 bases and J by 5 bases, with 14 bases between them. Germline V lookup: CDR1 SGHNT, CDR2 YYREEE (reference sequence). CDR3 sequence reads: CASTSQVGTEAFF. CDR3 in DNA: TGTGCCAGCACCAGCCAAGTTGGGACTGAAGCTTTCTTT.

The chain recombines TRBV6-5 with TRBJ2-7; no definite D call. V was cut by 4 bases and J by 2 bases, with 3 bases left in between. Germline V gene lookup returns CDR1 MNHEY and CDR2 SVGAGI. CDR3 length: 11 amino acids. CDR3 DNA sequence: TGTGCCAGCAGTTCAGCCTACGAGCAGTACTTC. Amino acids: CASSSAYEQYF.

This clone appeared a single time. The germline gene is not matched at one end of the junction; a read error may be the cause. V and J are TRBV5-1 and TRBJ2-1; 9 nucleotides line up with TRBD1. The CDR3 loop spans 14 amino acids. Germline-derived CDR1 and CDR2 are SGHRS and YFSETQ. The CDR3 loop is CVSRGTGSYNEQFF. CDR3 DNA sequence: TGCGTCAGCAGGGGGACAGGGTCTTACAATGAGCAGTTCTTC.

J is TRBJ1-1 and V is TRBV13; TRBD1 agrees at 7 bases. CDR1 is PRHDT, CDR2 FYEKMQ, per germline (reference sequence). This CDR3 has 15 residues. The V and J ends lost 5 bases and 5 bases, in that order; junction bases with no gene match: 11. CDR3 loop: CASSPGQVVWTEAFF. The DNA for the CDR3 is TGTGCCAGCAGCCCCGGACAGGTTGTGTGGACTGAAGCTTTCTTT.

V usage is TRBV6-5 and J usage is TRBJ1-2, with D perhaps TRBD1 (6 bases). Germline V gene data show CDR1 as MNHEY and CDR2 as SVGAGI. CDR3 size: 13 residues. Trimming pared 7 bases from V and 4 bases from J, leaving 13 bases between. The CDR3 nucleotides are TGTGCCAGCACCTACGGACAGCTCTATGGCTACACCTTC. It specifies CASTYGQLYGYTF.

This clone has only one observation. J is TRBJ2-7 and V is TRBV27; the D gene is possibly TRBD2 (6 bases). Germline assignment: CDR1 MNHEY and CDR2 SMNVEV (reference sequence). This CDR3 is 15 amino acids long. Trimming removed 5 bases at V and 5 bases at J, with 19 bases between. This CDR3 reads CASSLGLPPRHEQYF. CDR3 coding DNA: TGTGCCAGCAGTCTGGGACTCCCGCCTCGCCACGAGCAGTACTTC.

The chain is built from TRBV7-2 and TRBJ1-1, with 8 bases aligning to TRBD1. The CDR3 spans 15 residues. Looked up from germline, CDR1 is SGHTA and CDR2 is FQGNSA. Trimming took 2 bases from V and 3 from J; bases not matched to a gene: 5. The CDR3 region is CASSLSGQGYTEAFF. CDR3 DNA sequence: TGTGCCAGCAGCTTATCTGGACAGGGATACACTGAAGCTTTCTTT.

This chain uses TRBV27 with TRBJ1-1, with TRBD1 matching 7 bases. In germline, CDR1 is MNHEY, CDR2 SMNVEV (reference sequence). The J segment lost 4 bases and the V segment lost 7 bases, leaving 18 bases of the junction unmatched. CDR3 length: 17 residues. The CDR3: CASKEIHRGGIGTEAFF. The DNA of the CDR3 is TGTGCCAGCAAGGAGATCCACAGGGGTGGAATTGGCACTGAAGCTTTCTTT.

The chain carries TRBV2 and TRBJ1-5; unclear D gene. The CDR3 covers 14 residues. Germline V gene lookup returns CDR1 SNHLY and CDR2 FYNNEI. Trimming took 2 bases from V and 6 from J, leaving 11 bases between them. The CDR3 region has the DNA TGTGCCAGCAGTGAACTTCCTAGGGCTCAGCCCCAGCATTTT. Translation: CASSELPRAQPQHF.

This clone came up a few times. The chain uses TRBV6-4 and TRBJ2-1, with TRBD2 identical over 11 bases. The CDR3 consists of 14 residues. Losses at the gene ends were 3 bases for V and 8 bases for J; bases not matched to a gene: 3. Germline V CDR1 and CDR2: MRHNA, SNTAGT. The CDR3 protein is CASSETSGIDEQFF. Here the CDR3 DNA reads TGTGCCAGCAGTGAGACTAGCGGGATCGATGAGCAGTTCTTC.

The CDR3 region is CASSSIHRDTLEETQYF. CDR3 in DNA: TGTGCCAGCAGCTCAATTCACCGGGACACCCTGGAGGAGACCCAGTACTTC. This chain links TRBV11-3 with TRBJ2-5, with D possibly being TRBD1 (6 bases). Per the germline V gene, CDR1 is SGHNT and CDR2 is YENEEA. The V gene lost 4 bases and the J gene lost 5 bases, with 23 bases spanning the gap. The CDR3 loop spans 17 amino acids.

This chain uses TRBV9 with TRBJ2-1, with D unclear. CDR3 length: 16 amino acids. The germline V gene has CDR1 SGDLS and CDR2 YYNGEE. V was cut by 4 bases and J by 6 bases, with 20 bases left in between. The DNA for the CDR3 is TGTGCCAGCAGCTCTCAGTTATACTCCTCAGGCAATGAGCAGTTCTTC. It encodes CASSSQLYSSGNEQFF.

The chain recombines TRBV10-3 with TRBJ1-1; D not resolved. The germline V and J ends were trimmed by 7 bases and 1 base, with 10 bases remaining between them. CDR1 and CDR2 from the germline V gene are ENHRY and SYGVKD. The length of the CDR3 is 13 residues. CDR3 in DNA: TGTGCCATCAATTGGGAGGGGAACACTGAAGCTTTCTTT. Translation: CAINWEGNTEAFF.

CDR3 residues: CATSDTRRDRGQSSNEQFF. The CDR3 nucleotides read TGTGCCACCAGTGATACCCGCCGGGACAGGGGCCAGTCGAGTAATGAGCAGTTCTTC. V and J are TRBV24-1 and TRBJ2-1; 10 nucleotides line up with TRBD1. CDR1 KGHDR and CDR2 SFDVKD come from the germline V gene. Losses at the gene ends were 3 bases for V and 7 bases for J; bases not matched to a gene: 17. The CDR3 has 19 amino acids.

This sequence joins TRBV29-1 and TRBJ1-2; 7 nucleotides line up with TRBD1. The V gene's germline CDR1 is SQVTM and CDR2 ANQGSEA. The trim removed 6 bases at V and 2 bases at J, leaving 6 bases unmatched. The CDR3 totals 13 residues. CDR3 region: CSVHRGANYGYTF. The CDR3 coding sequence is TGCAGCGTACACAGGGGAGCGAACTATGGCTACACCTTC.

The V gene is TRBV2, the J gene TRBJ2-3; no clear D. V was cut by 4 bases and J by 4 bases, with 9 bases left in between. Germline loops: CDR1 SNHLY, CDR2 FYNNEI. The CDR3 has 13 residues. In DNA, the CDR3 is TGTGCCAGCAGTGCAGGACCGCCAGATACGCAGTATTTT. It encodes CASSAGPPDTQYF.

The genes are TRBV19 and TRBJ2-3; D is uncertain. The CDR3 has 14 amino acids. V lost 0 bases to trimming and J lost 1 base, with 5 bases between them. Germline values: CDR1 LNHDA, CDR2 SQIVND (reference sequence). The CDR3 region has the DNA TGTGCCAGTAGTATAGATCTTGGCACAGATACGCAGTATTTT. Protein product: CASSIDLGTDTQYF.

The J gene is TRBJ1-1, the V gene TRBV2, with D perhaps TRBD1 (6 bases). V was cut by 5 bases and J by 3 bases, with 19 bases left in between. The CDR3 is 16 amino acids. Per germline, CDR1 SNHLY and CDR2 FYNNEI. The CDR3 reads CASSIPGGRVDTEAFF. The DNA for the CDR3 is TGTGCCAGCAGTATCCCCGGGGGGCGGGTGGACACTGAAGCTTTCTTT.

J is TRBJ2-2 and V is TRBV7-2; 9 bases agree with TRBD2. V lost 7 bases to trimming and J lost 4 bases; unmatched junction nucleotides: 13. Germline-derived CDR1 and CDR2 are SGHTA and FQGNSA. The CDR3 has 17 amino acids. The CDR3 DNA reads TGTGCCAGCACTCATTCGACTAGCGGATCTATCACCGGGGAGCTGTTTTTT. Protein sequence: CASTHSTSGSITGELFF.

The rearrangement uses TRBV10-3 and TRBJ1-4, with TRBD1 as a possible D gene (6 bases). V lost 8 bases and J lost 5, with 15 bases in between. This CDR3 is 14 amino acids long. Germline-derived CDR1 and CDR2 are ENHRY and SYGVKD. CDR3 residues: CAICQGPLNEKLFF. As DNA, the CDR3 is TGTGCCATCTGCCAGGGGCCCCTCAATGAAAAACTGTTTTTT.